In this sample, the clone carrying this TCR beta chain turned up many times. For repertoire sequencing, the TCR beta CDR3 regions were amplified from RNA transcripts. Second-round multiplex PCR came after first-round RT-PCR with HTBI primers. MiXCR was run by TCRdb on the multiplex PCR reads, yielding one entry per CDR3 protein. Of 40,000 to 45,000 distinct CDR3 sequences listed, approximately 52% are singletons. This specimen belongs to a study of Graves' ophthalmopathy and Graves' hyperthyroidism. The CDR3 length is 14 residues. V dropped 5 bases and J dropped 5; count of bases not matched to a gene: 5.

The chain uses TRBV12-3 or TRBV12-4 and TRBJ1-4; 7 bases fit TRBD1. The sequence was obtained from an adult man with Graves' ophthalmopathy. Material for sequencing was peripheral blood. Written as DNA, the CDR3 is TGTGCCAGCAGTAGGACAGGCGGGAATGAAAAACTGTTTTTT. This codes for CASSRTGGNEKLFF.